This entry lists 18 T cell receptor beta chains sequenced from one sample in a study of blood T cells in healthy people across ages. With a J-beta primer mix and a sample-barcoded 5' primer, a second PCR ran 7 to 11 cycles. TCRdb called the 5' RACE reads again in MiXCR, with one record for every CDR3 protein. Found here are about 720,000 distinct CDR3 sequences, about 25% of them singletons; the top ten hold under 4.5%. The same data also contributed to another study, on T cells of mothers and their children.

The sequencing sample was made of blood. The receptors derive from a boy younger than 18 in good health.

The genes are TRBV20-1 and TRBJ1-4, with a possible D match to TRBD1 (5 bases). Trimming left V 4 bases short and J 6 bases short, with 21 bases between. Germline V gene lookup returns CDR1 DFQATT and CDR2 SNEGSKA (reference sequence). This CDR3 spans 16 amino acids. The CDR3 loop is CSAIAGTGRGYEKLFF. Written as DNA, the CDR3 is TGCAGTGCTATAGCTGGGACGGGCCGGGGGTATGAAAAACTGTTTTTT.

The table lists this clonotype with a few counts. The chain couples TRBV10-3 to TRBJ2-7; D may be TRBD1 or TRBD2 (5 bases each). Germline V gives CDR1 ENHRY, CDR2 SYGVKD. The CDR3 length is 15 residues. Trimming stripped 3 bases from V and 0 bases from J, with 12 bases between. The CDR3 is CAISDPGLPSYEQYF. CDR3 DNA: TGTGCCATCAGTGACCCGGGGCTTCCCTCCTACGAGCAGTACTTC.

The V gene is TRBV27, the J gene TRBJ1-3; D is possibly TRBD1 (5 bases). The CDR3 is 12 residues long. V lost 8 bases to trimming and J lost 4 bases, with 9 bases between them. Germline values: CDR1 MNHEY, CDR2 SMNVEV (reference sequence). The CDR3, as DNA: TGTGCCAGCGGAAACAGGGGAAACACCATATATTTT. This codes for CASGNRGNTIYF.

The genes are TRBV29-1 and TRBJ1-2, with TRBD1 as a possible D gene (6 bases). The CDR3 has 13 residues. The germline gives CDR1 SQVTM, CDR2 ANQGSEA. The CDR3 DNA follows: TGCAGAGCTACCGGGGGCAGAGACTATGGCTACACCTTC. Protein: CRATGGRDYGYTF.

This chain links TRBV2 with TRBJ2-5; D assignment may be TRBD1 or TRBD2 (5 bases each). The closer fit of TRBJ2-7 to the DNA end suggests the J call may be wrong. The CDR3 has 14 amino acids. Germline CDR1 and CDR2: SNHLY and FYNNEI. Written as DNA, the CDR3 is TGTGCCAGCACTAGAGGGGTCGGCAACTACGAGCAGTACTTC. It encodes CASTRGVGNYEQYF.

There are many counts of this clonotype. This sequence joins TRBV7-2 and TRBJ1-5; D uncertain. This CDR3 has 13 residues. V dropped 6 bases and J dropped 1 base, with 7 bases sitting between them. Germline CDR1 is SGHTA and CDR2 is FQGNSA. CDR3 sequence reads: CASSSRSNQPQHF. The CDR3 DNA is TGTGCCAGCAGTTCAAGGAGCAATCAGCCCCAGCATTTT.

The rearrangement joins TRBV20-1 to TRBJ1-2; D is ambiguous. This CDR3 spans 10 amino acids. The germline gives CDR1 DFQATT, CDR2 SNEGSKA (reference sequence). V gave up 4 bases and J gave up 13 bases, with 13 bases separating them. CDR3 sequence: CSANQDRSTF. The CDR3 DNA follows: TGCAGTGCTAATCAGGACCGGAGCACCTTC.

The CDR3 loop reads CASSSEWSQYF. DNA of the CDR3: TGTGCCAGCAGTTCAGAGTGGTCCCAGTACTTC. The V call is TRBV7-9, the J call TRBJ2-5; D is undetermined. The length of the CDR3 is 11 residues. V was shortened by 6 bases and J by 9 bases, with 11 bases between the two germline ends. Germline values: CDR1 SEHNR, CDR2 FQNEAQ (reference sequence).

This clonotype has only one observation. The chain uses TRBV7-2 and TRBJ2-7; maybe TRBD1 (6 bases). The V gene lost 1 base and the J gene lost 3 bases, with 13 bases spanning the gap. CDR3 length equals 15 residues. CDR1 and CDR2 from the germline V gene are SGHTA and FQGNSA. The CDR3, as DNA: TGTGCCAGCAGCTTAGTGGGGGCTCCGGGCTACGAGCAGTACTTC. Translation gives CASSLVGAPGYEQYF.

There are a few counts of this clonotype. J is TRBJ2-5 and V is TRBV9, with 15 bases matching TRBD2. The CDR3 consists of 14 residues. V lost 2 bases, J lost 7 bases, and 0 bases stayed unmatched. Germline V gene data show CDR1 as SGDLS and CDR2 as YYNGEE. The CDR3 reads CASSVGLAGGTQYF. The CDR3 bases are TGTGCCAGCAGCGTGGGACTAGCGGGGGGGACCCAGTACTTC.

This clonotype has only a few counts. The rearrangement uses TRBV29-1 and TRBJ1-6, with D unresolved. Germline CDR1 SQVTM, CDR2 ANQGSEA. V was clipped by 6 bases and J by 0 bases, with 12 bases between them. This CDR3 has 15 amino acids. The chain's CDR3 is CSVKDGSSYNSPLHF. The CDR3 region has the DNA TGCAGCGTGAAAGACGGGAGCTCCTATAATTCACCCCTCCACTTT. Together with reference TRBV29-1 and TRBJ1-6, the CDR3 gives the full variable domain: SAVISQKPSRDICQRGTSLTIQCQVDSQVTMMFWYRQQPGQSLTLIATANQGSEATYESGFVIDKFPISRPNLTFSTLTVSNMSPEDSSIYLCSVKDGSSYNSPLHFGNGTRLTVT.

The V call is TRBV6-2 or TRBV6-3, the J call TRBJ2-5, with D possibly TRBD1 on 6 matching bases. There are 15 residues in the CDR3. Per the germline V gene, CDR1 is MNHEY and CDR2 is SVGEGT. The V gene lost 4 bases and the J gene lost 2 bases, with 14 bases spanning the gap. The CDR3 spells CASSSPLTGQETQYF. The DNA for the CDR3 is TGTGCCAGCAGTTCTCCGTTGACAGGACAAGAGACCCAGTACTTC.

This chain uses TRBV4-1 with TRBJ2-6, with 7 bases that match TRBD1. The CDR3 has 18 amino acids. Germline trimming cut 1 base from V and 0 bases from J; bases unmatched to any gene: 6. Germline V CDR1 and CDR2: MGHRA, YSYEKL. CDR3 amino acids: CASSQGGGSSSGANVLTF. Written as DNA, the CDR3 is TGCGCCAGCAGCCAAGGAGGGGGCTCCAGCTCTGGGGCCAACGTCCTGACTTTC.

The table lists this clonotype with a few counts. DNA of the CDR3: TGTGCCAGCTCAGATAACACTGAAGCTTTCTTT. The encoded protein is CASSDNTEAFF. The gene calls are TRBV18 and TRBJ1-1; D is uncertain. Germline CDR1 and CDR2: KGHSH and LQKENI. The CDR3 has 11 residues. The V end was cut by 5 bases, the J end by 2 bases, with 3 bases between.

V usage is TRBV20-1 and J usage is TRBJ2-5, with TRBD1 matching over 10 bases. Looked up from germline, CDR1 is DFQATT and CDR2 is SNEGSKA (reference sequence). CDR3 length: 15 amino acids. V was clipped by 3 bases and J by 3 bases; unmatched bases: 7. The CDR3 protein is CSASGDRGSKETQYF. DNA of the CDR3: TGCAGTGCTAGCGGGGACAGGGGTTCAAAAGAGACCCAGTACTTC.

The V gene is TRBV28, the J gene TRBJ1-2, with 8 bases that match TRBD1. The CDR3 spans 15 residues. Germline lookup yields CDR1 MDHEN and CDR2 SYDVKM. With 10 bases clipped from V and 2 bases from J, the junction kept 12 bases outside the gene matches. The chain's CDR3 is CATNTGQGRNYGYTF. CDR3 nucleotide sequence: TGTGCCACCAATACCGGACAGGGTAGAAACTATGGCTACACCTTC.

The chain carries TRBV7-3 and TRBJ2-2; 14 bases align to TRBD2. Per germline, CDR1 SGHTA and CDR2 FQGTGA. The CDR3 sequence is 17 residues long. Trimming at V came to 5 bases and at J to 5 bases, leaving 7 bases not matched to a gene. CDR3 region: CASSPTSGRASTGELFF. The CDR3 DNA reads TGTGCCAGCAGCCCGACTAGCGGGAGGGCCTCTACCGGGGAGCTGTTTTTT. The whole variable domain, remainder taken from reference TRBV7-3 and TRBJ2-2, is GAGVSQTPSNKVTEKGKYVELRCDPISGHTALYWYRQSLGQGPEFLIYFQGTGAADDSGLPNDRFFAVRPEGSVSTLKIQRTERGDSAVYLCASSPTSGRASTGELFFGEGSRLTVL.

The chain is built from TRBV28 and TRBJ1-2; 8 bases agree with TRBD1. The germline V gene encodes CDR1 MDHEN and CDR2 SYDVKM. The junction had 12 bases not matched to a gene; V was cut back by 6 bases and J by 0 bases. This CDR3 has 17 amino acids. CDR3 residues: CASSSLGQGDANYGYTF. In nucleotides, the CDR3 is TGTGCCAGCAGCTCCCTCGGACAGGGAGACGCTAACTATGGCTACACCTTC.